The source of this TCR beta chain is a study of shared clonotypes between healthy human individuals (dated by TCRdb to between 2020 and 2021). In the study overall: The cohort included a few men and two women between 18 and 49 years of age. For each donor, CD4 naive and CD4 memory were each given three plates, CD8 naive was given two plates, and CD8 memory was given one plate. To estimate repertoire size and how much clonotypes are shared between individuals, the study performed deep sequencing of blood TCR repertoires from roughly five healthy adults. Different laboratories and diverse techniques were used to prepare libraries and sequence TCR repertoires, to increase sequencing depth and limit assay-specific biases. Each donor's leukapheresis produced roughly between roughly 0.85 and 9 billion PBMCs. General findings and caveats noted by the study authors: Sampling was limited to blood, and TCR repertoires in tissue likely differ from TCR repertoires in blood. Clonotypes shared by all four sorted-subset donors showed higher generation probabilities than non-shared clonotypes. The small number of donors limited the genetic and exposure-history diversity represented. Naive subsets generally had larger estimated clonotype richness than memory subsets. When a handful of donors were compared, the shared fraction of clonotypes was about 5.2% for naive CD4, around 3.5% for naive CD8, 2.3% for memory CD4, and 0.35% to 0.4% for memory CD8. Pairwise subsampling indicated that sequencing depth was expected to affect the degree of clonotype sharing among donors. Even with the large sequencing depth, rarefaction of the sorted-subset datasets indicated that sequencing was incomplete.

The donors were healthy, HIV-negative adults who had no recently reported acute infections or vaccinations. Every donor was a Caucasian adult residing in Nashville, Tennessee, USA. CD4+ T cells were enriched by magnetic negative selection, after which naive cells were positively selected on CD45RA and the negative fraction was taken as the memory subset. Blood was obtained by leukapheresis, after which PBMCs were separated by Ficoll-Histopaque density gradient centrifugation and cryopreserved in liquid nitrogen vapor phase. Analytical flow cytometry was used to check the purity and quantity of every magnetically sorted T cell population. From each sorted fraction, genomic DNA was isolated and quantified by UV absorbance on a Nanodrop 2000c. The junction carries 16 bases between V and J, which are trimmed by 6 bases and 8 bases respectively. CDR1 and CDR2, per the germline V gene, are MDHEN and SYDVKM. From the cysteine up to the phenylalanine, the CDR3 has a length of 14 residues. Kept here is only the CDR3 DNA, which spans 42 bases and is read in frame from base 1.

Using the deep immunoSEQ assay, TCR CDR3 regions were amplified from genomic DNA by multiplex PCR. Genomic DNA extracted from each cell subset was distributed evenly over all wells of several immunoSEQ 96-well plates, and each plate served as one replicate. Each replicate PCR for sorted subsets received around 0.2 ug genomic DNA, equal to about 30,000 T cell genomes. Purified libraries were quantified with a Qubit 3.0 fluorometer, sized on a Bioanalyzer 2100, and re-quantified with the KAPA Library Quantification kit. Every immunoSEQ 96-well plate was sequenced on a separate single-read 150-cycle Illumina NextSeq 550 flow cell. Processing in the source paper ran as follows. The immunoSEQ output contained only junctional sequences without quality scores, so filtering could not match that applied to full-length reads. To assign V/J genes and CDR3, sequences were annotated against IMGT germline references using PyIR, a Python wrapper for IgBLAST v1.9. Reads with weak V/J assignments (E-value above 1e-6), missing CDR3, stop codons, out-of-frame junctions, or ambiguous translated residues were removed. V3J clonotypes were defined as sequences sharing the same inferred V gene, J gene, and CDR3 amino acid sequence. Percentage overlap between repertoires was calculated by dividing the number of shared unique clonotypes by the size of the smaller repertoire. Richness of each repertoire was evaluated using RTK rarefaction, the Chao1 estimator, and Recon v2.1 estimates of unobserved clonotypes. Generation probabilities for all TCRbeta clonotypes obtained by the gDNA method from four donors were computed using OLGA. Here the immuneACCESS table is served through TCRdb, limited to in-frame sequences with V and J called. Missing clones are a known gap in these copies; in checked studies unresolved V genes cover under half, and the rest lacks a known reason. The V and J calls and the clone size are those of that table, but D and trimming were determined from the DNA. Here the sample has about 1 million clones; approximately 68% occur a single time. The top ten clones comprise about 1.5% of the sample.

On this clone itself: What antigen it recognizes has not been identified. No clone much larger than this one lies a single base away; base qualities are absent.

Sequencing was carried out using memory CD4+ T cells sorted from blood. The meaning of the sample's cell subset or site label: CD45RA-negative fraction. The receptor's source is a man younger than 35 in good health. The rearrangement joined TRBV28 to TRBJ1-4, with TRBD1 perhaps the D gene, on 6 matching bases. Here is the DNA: TGTGCCAGCAGCGGTGGACAGCTTACCGAAAAACTGTTTTTT. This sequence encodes CASSGGQLTEKLFF.